This entry lists 20 T cell receptor beta chains sequenced from one sample in a study of blood T cell repertoires in COVID-19. Method: immunoSEQ multiplex PCR; TCRdb's copy keeps in-frame clones and lacks some. The data show some 320,000 clones, about nine tenths seen once. The sequencing sample was made of PBMCs or T cells enriched from blood (not recorded which). All receptors come from a man aged 55 to 70 who had recovered from COVID-19.

The chain couples TRBV6-5 to TRBJ2-5; unclear D gene. The CDR3 is made up of 14 amino acids. Germline CDR1 and CDR2: MNHEY and SVGAGI. V was shortened by 0 bases and J by 2 bases, with 7 bases between the two germline ends. Here the CDR3 DNA reads TGTGCCAGCAGTTACTCGTGGAGACAAGAGACCCAGTACTTC. Protein: CASSYSWRQETQYF.

This rearrangement joins TRBV6-2 or TRBV6-3 to TRBJ1-5; no definite D call. V gave up 4 bases and J gave up 0 bases, with 22 bases separating them. The CDR3 covers 19 residues. CDR1 is MNHEY and CDR2 is SVGEGT in the germline V gene. This chain's CDR3 is CASSSSTSLVQLSNQPQHF. CDR3 DNA sequence: TGTGCCAGCAGTTCCTCCACCTCCTTGGTGCAACTTAGCAATCAGCCCCAGCATTTT.

This rearrangement joins TRBV20-1 to TRBJ2-7; weak D call: TRBD1 (5 bases). The germline V and J ends were trimmed by 8 bases and 6 bases, with 14 bases remaining between them. Germline V gene data show CDR1 as DFQATT and CDR2 as SNEGSKA (reference sequence). CDR3 length: 11 residues. CDR3 region: CSNQGGAEQYF. CDR3 nucleotide sequence: TGCAGTAATCAGGGTGGGGCCGAGCAGTACTTC.

V usage is TRBV28 and J usage is TRBJ2-7; the match to TRBD1 covers 8 bases. The CDR3 is made up of 16 amino acids. Germline-derived CDR1 and CDR2 are MDHEN and SYDVKM. Losses at the gene ends were 1 base for V and 3 bases for J; bases not matched to a gene: 8. CDR3 in DNA: TGTGCCAGCAGTTTATCCGCGGACAGGGACCTCTACGAGCAGTACTTC. Translating gives CASSLSADRDLYEQYF.

The chain is built from TRBV7-2 and TRBJ2-1, with 8 bases lining up with TRBD2. The ends lost 6 bases at V and 1 base at J; junction bases unmatched: 5. The germline CDR1 and CDR2 sequences are SGHTA and FQGNSA. The CDR3 extends over 15 amino acids. The CDR3 sequence is CASRVAGFSYNEQFF. The CDR3 coding sequence is TGTGCCAGCAGGGTAGCGGGGTTTTCCTACAATGAGCAGTTCTTC.

This clone has more than one count but fewer than ten. J is TRBJ1-1 and V is TRBV9; 11 positions match TRBD1. The V segment lost 4 bases and the J segment 4 bases; nucleotides outside the gene matches: 6. The CDR3 loop spans 15 amino acids. CDR1 is SGDLS and CDR2 is YYNGEE in the germline V gene. The CDR3 spells CASSPGGTGGTEAFF. CDR3 bases: TGTGCCAGCAGCCCCGGGGGGACAGGGGGCACTGAAGCTTTCTTT.

CDR3 sequence: CASSSGLGNEKLFF. DNA of the CDR3: TGTGCCAGCAGTTCGGGACTGGGGAATGAAAAACTGTTTTTT. The rearrangement links TRBV6-5 to TRBJ1-4; TRBD1 is a possible D gene (5 bases). In germline, CDR1 is MNHEY, CDR2 SVGAGI. The V and J ends lost 4 bases and 5 bases respectively, with 11 bases between them. CDR3 length equals 14 residues.

The gene calls are TRBV10-3 and TRBJ1-1; TRBD1 matches at 10 bases. V lost 3 bases to trimming and J lost 4 bases; unmatched junction nucleotides: 5. Germline loops: CDR1 ENHRY, CDR2 SYGVKD. The CDR3 consists of 15 residues. CDR3 sequence reads: CAISEIGTGVTEAFF. The DNA for the CDR3 is TGTGCCATCAGTGAAATTGGGACAGGGGTCACTGAAGCTTTCTTT.

CDR3 coding DNA: TGTGCCAGCAGCCCCCTCAGGGGGATTGAGGCCTACGAGCAGTACTTC. Amino acids: CASSPLRGIEAYEQYF. This chain links TRBV11-2 with TRBJ2-7; 7 positions match TRBD1. This CDR3 comprises 16 residues. The trim removed 5 bases at V and 2 bases at J, leaving 12 bases unmatched. The germline V gene encodes CDR1 SGHAT and CDR2 FQNNGV.

J is TRBJ2-4 and V is TRBV4-1, with D perhaps TRBD2 (5 bases). V lost 4 bases and J lost 6, with 16 bases in between. CDR1 and CDR2 (germline): MGHRA, YSYEKL. This CDR3 region has 15 residues. The CDR3: CASSLTIDGINIQYF. As DNA, the CDR3 is TGCGCCAGCAGCCTCACCATCGACGGGATAAACATTCAGTACTTC.

This clone was counted a single time. This sequence joins TRBV6-1 and TRBJ1-6, with D perhaps matching TRBD1 (5 bases). V dropped 0 bases and J dropped 11 bases, with 14 bases sitting between them. The germline V gene encodes CDR1 MNHNS and CDR2 SASEGT. The length of the CDR3 is 15 residues. CDR3 DNA sequence: TGTGCCAGCAGTGAAGCCGGCAGGGTATTGCCACCCCTCCACTTT. This gives the protein CASSEAGRVLPPLHF.

The V and J genes are TRBV27 and TRBJ1-1; 9 bases align to TRBD1. There are 13 residues in the CDR3. Per germline, CDR1 MNHEY and CDR2 SMNVEV (reference sequence). V shed 8 bases and J 7 bases; nucleotides not matched to a gene: 8. In DNA form, the CDR3 reads TGTGCCAGCTTCCGGACAGGGGCCGGTGAAGCTTTCTTT. Translation: CASFRTGAGEAFF.

V gene TRBV3-1 (or the pseudogene TRBV3-2) combines with J gene TRBJ1-4; no firm D call. The CDR3 has 14 amino acids. Germline-derived CDR1 and CDR2 are LGHDT and YNNKEL (reference sequence). V lost 0 bases, J lost 8 bases, and 10 bases lay in between. CDR3 DNA sequence: TGTGCCAGCAGCCAAGAATCGCGTGCCGAAAAACTGTTTTTT. Residues: CASSQESRAEKLFF.

The chain joins TRBV18 to TRBJ2-3; D call uncertain. V lost 3 bases and J lost 2, with 3 bases in between. The V gene's germline CDR1 is KGHSH and CDR2 LQKENI. This CDR3 region has 12 residues. CDR3 sequence (DNA): TGTGCCAGCTCACCCTCCACAGATACGCAGTATTTT. Protein sequence: CASSPSTDTQYF. The complete variable domain, with remaining parts taken from reference TRBV18 and TRBJ2-3, reads NAGVMQNPRHLVRRRGQEARLRCSPMKGHSHVYWYRQLPEEGLKFMVYLQKENIIDESGMPKERFSAEFPKEGPSILRIQQVVRGDSAAYFCASSPSTDTQYFGPGTRLTVL.

The rearrangement links TRBV14 to TRBJ2-7; D unclear. In germline, CDR1 is SGHDN, CDR2 FVKESK. V dropped 1 base and J dropped 9 bases, with 10 bases sitting between them. The CDR3 has 12 residues. CDR3 region: CASSQATTRQYF. The CDR3 DNA is TGTGCCAGCAGCCAAGCCACTACGAGGCAGTACTTC.

This sequence joins TRBV30 and TRBJ1-3; no clear D. Germline loops: CDR1 GTSNPN, CDR2 SVGIG (reference sequence). This CDR3 has 13 residues. Trimming removed 7 bases at V and 1 base at J, with 11 bases between. CDR3 in DNA: TGTGCCTCCCTATTCGGGTCTGGAAACACCATATATTTT. As protein: CASLFGSGNTIYF.

This clone was detected only once. The chain is built from TRBV29-1 and TRBJ2-7; a possible D gene is TRBD1 (6 bases). The germline gives CDR1 SQVTM, CDR2 ANQGSEA. The CDR3 is made up of 10 amino acids. Trimming removed 6 bases at V and 5 bases at J, with 8 bases between. CDR3: CSVQGHEQYF. The CDR3 coding sequence is TGCAGCGTACAGGGACACGAGCAGTACTTC.

This rearrangement joins TRBV7-9 to TRBJ2-7; 7 bases fit TRBD1. The CDR3 is made up of 15 amino acids. The V segment lost 5 bases and the J segment 2 bases; nucleotides outside the gene matches: 9. Per the germline V gene, CDR1 is SEHNR and CDR2 is FQNEAQ (reference sequence). The DNA for the CDR3 is TGTGCCAGCAGCAAAACCGGGACAGAGACCTACGAGCAGTACTTC. Translating gives CASSKTGTETYEQYF.

The chain links TRBV6-5 to TRBJ1-6; 7 bases map to TRBD1. This CDR3 contains 14 residues. Losses at the gene ends were 7 bases for V and 13 bases for J; bases not matched to a gene: 13. Germline CDR1 and CDR2: MNHEY and SVGAGI. In DNA, the CDR3 is TGTGCCAGCACCTTAACCGGGACAGCGGGCCCCCTCCACTTT. Its protein product is CASTLTGTAGPLHF.

This clone was observed a few times. This chain joins TRBV4-2 and TRBJ2-7; 8 positions match TRBD2. The CDR3 sequence is 16 residues long. The V gene's germline CDR1 is LGHNA and CDR2 YNFKEQ. J was trimmed by 2 bases and V by 0 bases; bases with no gene match: 6. This CDR3 reads CASSQEGQRGTYEQYF. The CDR3 DNA follows: TGTGCCAGCAGCCAAGAAGGCCAGCGGGGGACCTACGAGCAGTACTTC.